This T cell receptor (beta chain) is drawn from a study of blood T cell repertoires in COVID-19. Using immunoSEQ multiplex PCR, the repertoire was profiled, and TCRdb retains in-frame clones only, with some absent. The profile shows more than 75,000 clones, roughly 80% of them singletons. The germline gives CDR1 MRHNA, CDR2 SNTAGT. The CDR3 extends over 13 amino acids. V lost 3 bases to trimming and J lost 6 bases, with 9 bases between them. The rearrangement uses TRBV6-4 and TRBJ1-5; D may be TRBD1 (6 bases). The sample consisted of peripheral blood. The TCR comes from a woman older than 75 with active or convalescent COVID-19. CDR3 DNA: TGTGCCAGCAGTGAGGGGGCCCTTCAGCCCCAGCATTTT. Translating gives CASSEGALQPQHF.